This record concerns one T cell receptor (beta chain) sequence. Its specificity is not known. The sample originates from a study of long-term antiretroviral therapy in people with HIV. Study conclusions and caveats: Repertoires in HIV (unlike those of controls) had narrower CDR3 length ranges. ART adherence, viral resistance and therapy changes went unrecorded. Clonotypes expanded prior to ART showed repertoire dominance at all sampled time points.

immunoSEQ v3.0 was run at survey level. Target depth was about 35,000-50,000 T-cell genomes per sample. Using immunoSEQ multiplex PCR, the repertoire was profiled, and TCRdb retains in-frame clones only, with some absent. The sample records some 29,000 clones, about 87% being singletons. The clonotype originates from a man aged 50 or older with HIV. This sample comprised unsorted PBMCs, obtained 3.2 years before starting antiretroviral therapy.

CDR3 residues: CASSLGQGQYGYTF. The CDR3 coding sequence is TGTGCCAGCAGTTTGGGACAGGGGCAATATGGCTACACCTTC. This chain joins TRBV28 and TRBJ1-2; 10 nucleotides agree with TRBD1. The ends lost 3 bases at V and 5 bases at J; junction bases unmatched: 3. CDR1 is MDHEN and CDR2 is SYDVKM in the germline V gene. The CDR3 contains 14 residues.